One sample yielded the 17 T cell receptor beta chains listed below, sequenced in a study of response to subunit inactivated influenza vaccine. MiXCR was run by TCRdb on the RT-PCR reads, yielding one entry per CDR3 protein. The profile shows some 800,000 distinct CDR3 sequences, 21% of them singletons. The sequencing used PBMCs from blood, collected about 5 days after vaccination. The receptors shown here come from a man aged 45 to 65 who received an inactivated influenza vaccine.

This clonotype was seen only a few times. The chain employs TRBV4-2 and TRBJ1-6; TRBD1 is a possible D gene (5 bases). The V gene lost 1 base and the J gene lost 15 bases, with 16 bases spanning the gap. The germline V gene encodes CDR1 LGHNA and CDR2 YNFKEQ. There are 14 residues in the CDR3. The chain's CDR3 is CASSQAREVPHLHF. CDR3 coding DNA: TGTGCCAGCAGCCAAGCCAGGGAGGTTCCACACCTCCACTTT.

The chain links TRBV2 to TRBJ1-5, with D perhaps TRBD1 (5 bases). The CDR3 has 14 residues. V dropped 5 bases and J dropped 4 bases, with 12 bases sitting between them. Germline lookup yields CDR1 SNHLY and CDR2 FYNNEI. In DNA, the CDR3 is TGTGCCAGCAGTAAGGGGCAGGGTAATCAGCCCCAGCATTTT. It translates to CASSKGQGNQPQHF. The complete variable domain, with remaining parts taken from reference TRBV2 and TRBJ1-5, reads EPEVTQTPSHQVTQMGQEVILRCVPISNHLYFYWYRQILGQKVEFLVSFYNNEISEKSEIFDDQFSVERPDGSNFTLKIRSTKLEDSAMYFCASSKGQGNQPQHFGDGTRLSIL.

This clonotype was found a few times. CDR3 sequence (DNA): TGTGCCAGCAGCTCCCTTAGCGGGGGGCTACTCTACGAGCAGTACTTC. Its translation is CASSSLSGGLLYEQYF. V is TRBV7-6 and J is TRBJ2-7; TRBD2 aligns across 10 bases. The germline gives CDR1 SGHVS, CDR2 FNYEAQ. Trimming cost V 4 bases and J 3 bases; bases outside gene matches: 9. The CDR3 has 16 residues.

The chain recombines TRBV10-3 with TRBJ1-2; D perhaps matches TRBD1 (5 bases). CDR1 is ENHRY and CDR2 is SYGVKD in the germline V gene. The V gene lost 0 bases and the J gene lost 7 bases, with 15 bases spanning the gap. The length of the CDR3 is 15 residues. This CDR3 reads CAISESLWPGSGYTF. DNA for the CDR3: TGTGCCATCAGTGAGTCACTGTGGCCAGGGAGTGGCTACACCTTC.

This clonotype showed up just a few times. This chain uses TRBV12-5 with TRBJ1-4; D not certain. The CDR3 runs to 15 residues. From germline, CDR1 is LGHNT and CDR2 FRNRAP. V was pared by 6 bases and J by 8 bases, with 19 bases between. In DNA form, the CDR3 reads TGTGCTAGTGGGCCCAAGAGGAGGTCGGGCGAAAAACTGTTTTTT. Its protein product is CASGPKRRSGEKLFF.

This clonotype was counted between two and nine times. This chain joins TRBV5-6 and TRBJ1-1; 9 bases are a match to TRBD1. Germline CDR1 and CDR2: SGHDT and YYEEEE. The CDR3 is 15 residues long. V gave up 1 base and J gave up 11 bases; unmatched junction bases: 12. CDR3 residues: CASSLLPSDRGEAFF. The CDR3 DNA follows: TGTGCCAGCAGCTTGTTGCCTTCGGACAGGGGAGAGGCTTTCTTT.

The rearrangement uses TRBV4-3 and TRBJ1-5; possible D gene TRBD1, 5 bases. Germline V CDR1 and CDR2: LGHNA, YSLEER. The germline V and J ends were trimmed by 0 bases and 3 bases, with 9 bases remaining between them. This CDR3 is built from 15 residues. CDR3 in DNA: TGCGCCAGCAGCCAAGATATAGGGGTCAATCAGCCCCAGCATTTT. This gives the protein CASSQDIGVNQPQHF.

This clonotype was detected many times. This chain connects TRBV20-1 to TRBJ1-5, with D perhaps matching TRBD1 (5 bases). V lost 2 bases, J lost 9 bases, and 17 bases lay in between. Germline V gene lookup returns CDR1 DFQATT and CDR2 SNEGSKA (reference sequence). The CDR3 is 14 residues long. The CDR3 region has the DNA TGCAGTGCTAGACCAGCGGGGCAAATCGGGCCCCAGCATTTT. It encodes CSARPAGQIGPQHF.

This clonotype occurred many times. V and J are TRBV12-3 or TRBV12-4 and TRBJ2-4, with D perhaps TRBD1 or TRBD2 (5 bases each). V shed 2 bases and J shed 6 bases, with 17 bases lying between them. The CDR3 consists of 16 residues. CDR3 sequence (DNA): TGTGCCAGCAGTTTATTGGGACGAGGGTCGGGAAACATTCAGTACTTC. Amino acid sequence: CASSLLGRGSGNIQYF.

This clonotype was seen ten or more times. The CDR3 coding sequence is TGTGCCAGCAGCTTACGCGGGGGCGCAGAGACCCAGTACTTC. It translates to CASSLRGGAETQYF. The chain has TRBV7-2 and TRBJ2-5; tentative D call: TRBD2 (7 bases). The germline CDR1 and CDR2 sequences are SGHTA and FQGNSA. The CDR3 has 14 residues. V lost 2 bases to trimming and J lost 4 bases, with 11 bases between them.

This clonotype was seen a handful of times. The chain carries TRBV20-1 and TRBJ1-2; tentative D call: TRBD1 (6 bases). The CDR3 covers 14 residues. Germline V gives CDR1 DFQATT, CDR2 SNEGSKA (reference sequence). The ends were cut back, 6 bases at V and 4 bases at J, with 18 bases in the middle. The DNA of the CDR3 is TGCAGTGCATCTCCTCGGACAGTACTCTATGGCTACACCTTC. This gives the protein CSASPRTVLYGYTF.

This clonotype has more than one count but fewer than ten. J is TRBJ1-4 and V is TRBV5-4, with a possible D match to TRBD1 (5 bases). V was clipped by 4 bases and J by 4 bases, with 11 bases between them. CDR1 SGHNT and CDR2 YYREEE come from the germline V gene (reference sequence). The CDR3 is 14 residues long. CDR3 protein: CASSPGPNNEKLFF. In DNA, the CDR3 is TGTGCCAGCAGCCCGGGACCGAATAATGAAAAACTGTTTTTT.

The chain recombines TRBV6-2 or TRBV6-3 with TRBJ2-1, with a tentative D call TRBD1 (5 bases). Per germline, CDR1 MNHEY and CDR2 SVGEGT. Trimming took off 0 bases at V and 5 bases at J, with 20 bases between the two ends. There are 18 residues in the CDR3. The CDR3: CASSYSLRTHQYNNEQFF. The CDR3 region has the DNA TGTGCCAGCAGTTACTCTCTCCGGACACATCAATATAACAATGAGCAGTTCTTC.

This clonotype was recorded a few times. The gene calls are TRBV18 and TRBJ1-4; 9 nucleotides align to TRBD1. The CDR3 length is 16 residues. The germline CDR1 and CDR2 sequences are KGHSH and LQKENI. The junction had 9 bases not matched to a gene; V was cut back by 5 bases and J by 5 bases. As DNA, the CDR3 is TGTGCCAGCTCATTAGCAACAGGGGGCGCGAATGAAAAACTGTTTTTT. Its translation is CASSLATGGANEKLFF.

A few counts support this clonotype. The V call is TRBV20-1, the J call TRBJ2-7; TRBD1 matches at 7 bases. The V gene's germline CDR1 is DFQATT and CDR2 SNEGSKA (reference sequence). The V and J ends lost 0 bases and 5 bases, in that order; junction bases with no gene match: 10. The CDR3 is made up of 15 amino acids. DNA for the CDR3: TGCAGTGCTAGAGAGACGGGCAGGGGGAAGAACGAGCAGTACTTC. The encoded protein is CSARETGRGKNEQYF.

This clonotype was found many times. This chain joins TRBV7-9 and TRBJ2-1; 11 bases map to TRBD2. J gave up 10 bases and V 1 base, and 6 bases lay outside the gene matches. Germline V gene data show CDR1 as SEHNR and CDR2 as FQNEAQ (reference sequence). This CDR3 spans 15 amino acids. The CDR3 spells CASSLDLAGGREQFF. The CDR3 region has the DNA TGTGCCAGCAGCTTAGACCTAGCGGGAGGTCGGGAGCAGTTCTTC.

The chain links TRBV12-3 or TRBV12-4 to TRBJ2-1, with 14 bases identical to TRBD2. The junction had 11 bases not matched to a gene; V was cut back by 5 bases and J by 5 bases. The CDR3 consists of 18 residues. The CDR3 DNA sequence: TGTGCCAGCAGTCGAGGACTAGCGGGGGGCCTACTTAACAATGAGCAGTTCTTC. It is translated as CASSRGLAGGLLNNEQFF.